Included here is one TCR beta chain sequence, with context. MiXCR was run by TCRdb on the 5' RACE reads, yielding one entry per CDR3 protein. Seen here are 640,000 or so distinct CDR3 sequences, 5.5% to 7.5% observed once, and the top ten hold around 2%. The sample belongs to a study of identical twins. The sequenced material came from naive T cells sorted from blood. The receptor was derived from a man in his late teens or twenties in good health.

CDR3 bases: TGTGCCAGCAGCTTAGGGAGCCGACAGTTCTTC. It is translated as CASSLGSRQFF. The rearrangement links TRBV7-9 to TRBJ2-1, with no clear D. The CDR3 has 11 residues. Germline V lookup: CDR1 SEHNR, CDR2 FQNEAQ (reference sequence). V shed 1 base and J shed 13 bases, with 8 bases lying between them.